The 25 T cell receptor beta chains below all came from one sample that was sequenced in a study of identical twins. TCRdb re-analysed the 5' RACE reads in MiXCR, keeping a single row per CDR3 protein. The sample has fewer than 450,000 distinct CDR3 sequences; around 9.7% are singletons. Sequenced material: naive T cells sorted from blood. The origin of the receptors is a woman in her forties or fifties in good health.

A word on this clonotype: A much more abundant neighbour one base away suggests this may be a read error. No conserved phenylalanine or tryptophan ends this CDR3, so it is likely a read error. V and J are TRBV20-1 and TRBJ2-7; D not certain. CDR3 length equals 12 residues. CDR1 and CDR2 from the germline V gene are DFQATT and SNEGSKA (reference sequence). The V end was cut by 6 bases, the J end by 0 bases, with 9 bases between. For the CDR3, the DNA is TGCAGTGCCCAGGAGAGCTCCTACGAGCAGTACCTC. Translating it yields CSAQESSYEQYL.

This clonotype was picked up many times. This sequence joins TRBV29-1 and TRBJ1-2; D unclear. Germline V gives CDR1 SQVTM, CDR2 ANQGSEA. V was cut by 3 bases and J by 7 bases, with 9 bases left in between. This CDR3 contains 11 residues. The CDR3 region is CSVDPGGGYTF. CDR3 bases: TGCAGCGTTGACCCCGGAGGTGGCTACACCTTC. The entire variable domain, with the rest obtained from reference TRBV29-1 and TRBJ1-2, is as follows: SAVISQKPSRDICQRGTSLTIQCQVDSQVTMMFWYRQQPGQSLTLIATANQGSEATYESGFVIDKFPISRPNLTFSTLTVSNMSPEDSSIYLCSVDPGGGYTFGSGTRLTVV.

The rearrangement uses TRBV29-1 and TRBJ2-7; TRBD2 might be the D (7 bases). Germline V gene data show CDR1 as SQVTM and CDR2 as ANQGSEA. The germline V and J ends were trimmed by 6 bases and 3 bases, with 18 bases remaining between them. This CDR3 is 14 amino acids long. The CDR3 DNA reads TGCAGCGTGCTGGGGGGGCTGTCCCACTACGAGCAGTACTTC. Protein sequence: CSVLGGLSHYEQYF.

This clonotype has a count of ten or more. The J gene is TRBJ2-2, the V gene TRBV12-3 or TRBV12-4, with D hard to call. V was trimmed by 8 bases and J by 0 bases, leaving 7 bases between them. CDR3 size: 13 residues. The CDR3, as DNA: TGTGCCAGCCTCAGGACGAACACCGGGGAGCTGTTTTTT. It yields the protein CASLRTNTGELFF.

This clonotype was seen a handful of times. The V and J genes are TRBV15 and TRBJ2-5; 10 bases line up with TRBD2. Germline CDR1 is LNHNV and CDR2 is YYDKDF (reference sequence). The CDR3 sequence is 14 residues long. J was trimmed by 4 bases and V by 1 base; bases with no gene match: 0. This CDR3 is CATSRGLAGETQYF. CDR3 coding DNA: TGTGCCACCAGCAGAGGACTAGCGGGAGAGACCCAGTACTTC.

This rearrangement joins TRBV19 to TRBJ2-1; D not resolved. Trimming pared 5 bases from V and 5 bases from J, leaving 10 bases between. CDR1 is LNHDA and CDR2 is SQIVND in the germline V gene (reference sequence). This CDR3 is built from 13 residues. The CDR3 nucleotides read TGTGCCAGTAGTCTCCCAGTCCACAATGAGCAGTTCTTC. Translated: CASSLPVHNEQFF.

This clonotype was seen more than once but under ten times. V usage is TRBV11-2 and J usage is TRBJ2-1; 11 bases are a match to TRBD2. CDR1 and CDR2 (germline): SGHAT, FQNNGV. The CDR3 loop spans 17 amino acids. Trimming cost V 1 base and J 7 bases; bases outside gene matches: 9. DNA for the CDR3: TGTGCCAGCAGCTTAGCGGGAATAGCGGGAGGGCCGAATGAGCAGTTCTTC. Translated, it gives CASSLAGIAGGPNEQFF.

This clonotype showed up many times. The J gene is TRBJ2-2, the V gene TRBV20-1, with TRBD2 identical over 8 bases. CDR1 is DFQATT, CDR2 SNEGSKA, per germline (reference sequence). The trim removed 5 bases at V and 8 bases at J, leaving 13 bases unmatched. The CDR3 loop spans 15 amino acids. Written as DNA, the CDR3 is TGCAGTGCTCGACTAGCGACAAGGGATCCTGGGGAGCTGTTTTTT. Encoded protein: CSARLATRDPGELFF.

This clonotype came up a few times. The V and J genes are TRBV28 and TRBJ1-2; D gene unclear. Between the trimmed V and J ends, which lost 6 bases and 0 bases, there was a span of 14 bases. The CDR3 is made up of 15 amino acids. Germline CDR1 is MDHEN and CDR2 is SYDVKM. The CDR3 coding sequence is TGTGCCAGCAGCCCCCGGACGGTTTCTAACTATGGCTACACCTTC. It translates to CASSPRTVSNYGYTF.

This rearrangement joins TRBV11-2 to TRBJ1-1, with 9 nucleotides matching TRBD1. There are 14 residues in the CDR3. Trimming cost V 3 bases and J 3 bases; bases outside gene matches: 2. Germline-derived CDR1 and CDR2 are SGHAT and FQNNGV. The CDR3 is CASSFWDRDTEAFF. Written as DNA, the CDR3 is TGTGCCAGCAGCTTTTGGGACAGGGACACTGAAGCTTTCTTT.

The sample holds a few counts of this clonotype. The rearrangement uses TRBV5-1 and TRBJ2-2, with 7 bases identical to TRBD2. V shed 5 bases, J shed 7 bases, and the junction held 11 bases outside the gene matches. In germline, CDR1 is SGHRS, CDR2 YFSETQ. This CDR3 has 15 residues. The CDR3 is CASSTMTSPVGELFF. DNA of the CDR3: TGCGCCAGCAGTACAATGACTAGCCCTGTCGGGGAGCTGTTTTTT.

The V gene is TRBV20-1, the J gene TRBJ2-1; 10 positions agree with TRBD2. V was clipped by 0 bases and J by 7 bases; unmatched bases: 9. Germline V gene lookup returns CDR1 DFQATT and CDR2 SNEGSKA (reference sequence). The CDR3 runs 16 residues. CDR3 DNA: TGCAGTGCTAGAGACCCAGCGGGAGGGCCGGGGAATGAGCAGTTCTTC. Translation: CSARDPAGGPGNEQFF.

The chain joins TRBV11-2 to TRBJ1-1; D might be TRBD1 (6 bases). This CDR3 has 15 amino acids. The germline CDR1 and CDR2 sequences are SGHAT and FQNNGV. With 0 bases removed from V and 10 bases from J, the gap between germline ends came to 18 bases. CDR3 DNA sequence: TGTGCCAGCAGCTTAGATCCCACTCAGCAAGGGGGAGCTTTCTTT. Protein product: CASSLDPTQQGGAFF. Combining the CDR3 with reference TRBV11-2 and TRBJ1-1 gives the whole variable domain EAGVAQSPRYKIIEKRQSVAFWCNPISGHATLYWYQQILGQGPKLLIQFQNNGVVDDSQLPKDRFSAERLKGVDSTLKIQPAKLEDSAVYLCASSLDPTQQGGAFFGQGTRLTVV.

The chain recombines TRBV11-1 with TRBJ2-7, with D hard to call. The V end lost 5 bases, the J end lost 6 bases, and 8 bases lay between the germline ends. Germline CDR1 is SGHAT and CDR2 is FQDESV (reference sequence). The length of the CDR3 is 11 residues. The CDR3 DNA reads TGTGCCAGCAGCCCCAGACGCGAGCAGTACTTC. Translated: CASSPRREQYF.

As regards this clonotype: Relative to the germline gene, one junction end is altered; a read error may explain this. The V call is TRBV6-5, the J call TRBJ2-1, with a possible D match to TRBD2 (5 bases). CDR1 is MNHEY, CDR2 SVGAGI, per germline. The CDR3 is 16 amino acids. CDR3 loop: CASRYKAVSSCNEQFF. CDR3 bases: TGTGCCAGCAGGTACAAAGCGGTGAGCTCCTGCAATGAGCAGTTCTTC.

The V and J genes are TRBV3-1 and TRBJ2-1; 8 bases are a match to TRBD2. Germline V CDR1 and CDR2: LGHDT, YNNKEL (reference sequence). V was pared by 4 bases and J by 1 base, with 12 bases of the junction left unmatched. The CDR3 consists of 18 residues. The CDR3 sequence is CASSPLTTSGFSYNEQFF. The CDR3 DNA reads as TGTGCCAGCAGCCCTCTAACAACTAGCGGTTTTTCCTACAATGAGCAGTTCTTC.

There are a few counts of this clonotype. The CDR3 DNA follows: TGCGCCAGCAGCGTCACAGGGACTACCCATGCAACTAATGAAAAACTGTTTTTT. Amino acids: CASSVTGTTHATNEKLFF. The J gene is TRBJ1-4, the V gene TRBV5-1; TRBD1 is a possible D gene (6 bases). V was trimmed by 4 bases and J by 0 bases, leaving 19 bases between them. CDR3 length: 18 residues. Germline loops: CDR1 SGHRS, CDR2 YFSETQ.

This clonotype was detected only a few times. This chain joins TRBV29-1 and TRBJ2-7; 7 bases agree with TRBD2. Germline values: CDR1 SQVTM, CDR2 ANQGSEA. CDR3 length: 15 amino acids. J lost 2 bases, V lost 0 bases, and 7 bases had no gene match. As DNA, the CDR3 is TGCAGCGTTGAAGATCCCCAGGGAGGGCCCTACGAGCAGTACTTC. This translates into CSVEDPQGGPYEQYF.

Ten or more counts support this clonotype. V is TRBV14 and J is TRBJ2-2, with 8 nucleotides matching TRBD1. This CDR3 region has 13 residues. CDR1 is SGHDN, CDR2 FVKESK, per germline. Losses at the gene ends were 8 bases for V and 7 bases for J; bases not matched to a gene: 6. The CDR3 region has the DNA TGTGCCAGCTCCCAGGGGGCCCGCGGGGAGCTGTTTTTT. As protein: CASSQGARGELFF.

This clonotype was found a few times. This sequence joins TRBV5-1 and TRBJ2-1; tentatively, D is TRBD1 or TRBD2 (5 bases each). V lost 6 bases, J lost 7 bases, and 32 bases lay in between. In germline, CDR1 is SGHRS, CDR2 YFSETQ. This CDR3 region has 19 residues. CDR3 DNA: TGCGCCAGCACCCATATTACGTCAGGGCTGAGGGGAGTGGGTAATGAGCAGTTCTTC. It specifies CASTHITSGLRGVGNEQFF.

This clonotype has a count of ten or more. DNA for the CDR3: TGTGCCAGCAGTTCTTTAGCGGGAGTGGGCAATGAGCAGTTCTTC. Its translation: CASSSLAGVGNEQFF. The V and J genes are TRBV6-2 or TRBV6-3 and TRBJ2-1, with 9 bases matching TRBD2. The germline V gene encodes CDR1 MNHEY and CDR2 SVGEGT. V lost 4 bases and J lost 6; bases outside the gene matches: 7. The CDR3 spans 15 residues.

This clonotype was counted only a few times. The gene calls are TRBV6-6 and TRBJ1-5; TRBD1 matches 7 bases. The CDR3 loop spans 12 amino acids. J lost 4 bases, V lost 7 bases, and 1 base had no gene match. Per the germline V gene, CDR1 is MNHNY and CDR2 is SVGAGI (reference sequence). DNA for the CDR3: TGTGCCAGCACACAGGGGAATCAGCCCCAGCATTTT. It encodes CASTQGNQPQHF.

This clonotype has ten or more counts. The chain joins TRBV12-3 or TRBV12-4 to TRBJ1-6, with 8 bases that match TRBD1. This CDR3 contains 15 residues. V lost 5 bases to trimming and J lost 4 bases; unmatched junction nucleotides: 4. In nucleotides, the CDR3 is TGTGCCAGCAGTCCAGGGGGCGCTTATAATTCACCCCTCCACTTT. It is translated as CASSPGGAYNSPLHF.

In this sample, this clonotype turned up a few times. The chain joins TRBV21-1 to TRBJ2-7. TRBV21-1 is tagged as a pseudogene. The CDR3 loop spans 16 amino acids. CDR3 in amino acids: CASSKACYYRPYEQYV. CDR3 in DNA: TGTGCCAGCAGCAAAGCGTGCTATTATCGCCCCTACGAGCAGTACGTC.

The chain uses TRBV3-1 and TRBJ2-5; 8 nucleotides line up with TRBD2. Germline loops: CDR1 LGHDT, CDR2 YNNKEL (reference sequence). Unmatched junction bases numbered 7, after V lost 2 bases and J lost 5 bases. The CDR3 has 15 residues. This chain's CDR3 is CASSQLAGQGETQYF. In DNA form, the CDR3 reads TGTGCCAGCAGCCAACTAGCGGGCCAAGGGGAGACCCAGTACTTC.